The 17 T cell receptor beta chains given below trace back to one sample, sequenced in a study of blood T cells in healthy people across ages. Alongside a J-beta primer mix, a sample-barcoded 5' primer served in a second PCR lasting roughly 7 to 11 cycles. From the 5' RACE reads, TCRdb called clonotypes with MiXCR, one entry per CDR3 protein. The table includes about 1.4 million distinct CDR3 sequences, roughly 64% detected once. Sequencing was done on a sample of blood. These receptors were collected from a young man in good health.

This clonotype has more than one count but fewer than ten. As DNA, the CDR3 is TGTGCCAGCAGAGGCAGCCTAGCCAAAAACATTCAGTACTTC. Protein: CASRGSLAKNIQYF. This chain links TRBV27 with TRBJ2-4; unclear D gene. This CDR3 region has 14 residues. V dropped 6 bases and J dropped 0 bases, with 9 bases sitting between them. The germline V gene has CDR1 MNHEY and CDR2 SMNVEV (reference sequence).

CDR3 sequence reads: CASSLDGEAITDTQYF. In nucleotides, the CDR3 is TGTGCCAGCAGTTTAGACGGGGAGGCGATAACAGATACGCAGTATTTT. The chain combines TRBV27 with TRBJ2-3, with D possibly matching TRBD2 (6 bases). Germline CDR1 and CDR2: MNHEY and SMNVEV (reference sequence). Trimming stripped 2 bases from V and 3 bases from J, with 15 bases between. This CDR3 is built from 16 residues.

This chain connects TRBV20-1 to TRBJ2-1; possibly TRBD2 for D (6 bases). Trimming removed 2 bases from V and 0 bases from J, with 8 bases in between. Germline loops: CDR1 DFQATT, CDR2 SNEGSKA (reference sequence). The CDR3 consists of 14 residues. This CDR3 is CSARIGGSYNEQFF. DNA of the CDR3: TGCAGTGCTAGAATCGGGGGCTCCTACAATGAGCAGTTCTTC.

This clonotype turned up a few times. The rearrangement uses TRBV7-2 and TRBJ1-5; D gene unclear. The CDR3 is 15 amino acids. Germline V CDR1 and CDR2: SGHTA, FQGNSA. V was clipped by 5 bases and J by 7 bases, with 18 bases between them. CDR3 sequence reads: CASSPMGGHGQPQHF. The CDR3 bases are TGTGCCAGCAGCCCCATGGGAGGGCACGGCCAGCCCCAGCATTTT. The full variable domain, rest sourced from reference TRBV7-2 and TRBJ1-5, is GAGVSQSPSNKVTEKGKDVELRCDPISGHTALYWYRQSLGQGLEFLIYFQGNSAPDKSGLPSDRFSAERTGGSVSTLTIQRTQQEDSAVYLCASSPMGGHGQPQHFGDGTRLSIL.

The chain has TRBV20-1 and TRBJ1-6; D is undetermined. Germline CDR1 reads DFQATT; CDR2 reads SNEGSKA (reference sequence). This CDR3 comprises 13 residues. Between the trimmed V and J ends, which lost 5 bases and 7 bases, there was a span of 12 bases. The CDR3 sequence: CSAEPLENSPLHF. The DNA for the CDR3 is TGCAGTGCTGAACCTCTAGAGAATTCACCCCTCCACTTT.

The CDR3 DNA reads as TGTGCCAGCAGTCCTTGGGGGGGCCGTCCCTATAGCAATCAGCCCCAGCATTTT. This translates into CASSPWGGRPYSNQPQHF. This chain joins TRBV12-3 or TRBV12-4 and TRBJ1-5, with TRBD1 as a possible D gene (6 bases). V lost 5 bases, J lost 0 bases, and 20 bases lay in between. CDR3 length: 18 residues.

This sequence joins TRBV12-3 or TRBV12-4 and TRBJ1-5, with 7 bases identical to TRBD1. J gave up 5 bases and V 5 bases, and 6 bases lay outside the gene matches. This CDR3 has 14 amino acids. CDR3 sequence reads: CASSPGQTYQPQHF. The CDR3 bases are TGTGCCAGCAGTCCGGGACAGACTTATCAGCCCCAGCATTTT.

The rearrangement links TRBV4-2 to TRBJ1-5; D is uncertain. V was pared by 4 bases and J by 0 bases, with 13 bases between. This CDR3 region has 16 residues. The germline gives CDR1 LGHNA, CDR2 YNFKEQ. The CDR3 DNA follows: TGTGCCAGCAGCCGAACGGCGGAGGGTAGCAATCAGCCCCAGCATTTT. Its translation is CASSRTAEGSNQPQHF.

The chain links TRBV30 to TRBJ1-2; possible D gene TRBD1, 5 bases. Germline V lookup: CDR1 GTSNPN, CDR2 SVGIG (reference sequence). This CDR3 region has 13 residues. V was shortened by 5 bases and J by 4 bases, with 14 bases between the two germline ends. This chain's CDR3 is CAWCRDPTYGYTF. The CDR3 nucleotides read TGTGCCTGGTGCAGGGATCCCACCTATGGCTACACCTTC. The whole variable domain, remainder taken from reference TRBV30 and TRBJ1-2, is SQTIHQWPATLVQPVGSPLSLECTVEGTSNPNLYWYRQAAGRGLQLLFYSVGIGQISSEVPQNLSASRPQDRQFILSSKKLLLSDSGFYLCAWCRDPTYGYTFGSGTRLTVV.

CDR3 sequence (DNA): TGTGCCAGCAGTACGACAGGGTGGAACACTGAAGCTTTCTTT. This encodes CASSTTGWNTEAFF. V is TRBV6-5 and J is TRBJ1-1; TRBD1 agrees at 7 bases. The germline V gene has CDR1 MNHEY and CDR2 SVGAGI. With V trimmed by 5 bases and J by 1 base, 4 bases remained unmatched. The CDR3 is 14 amino acids.

The rearrangement joins TRBV27 to TRBJ2-7; 9 bases match TRBD1. V gave up 5 bases and J gave up 2 bases; unmatched junction bases: 7. The CDR3 length is 15 residues. Germline CDR1 is MNHEY and CDR2 is SMNVEV (reference sequence). CDR3 in DNA: TGTGCCAGCAGTCGAGCGGGACAGGGAACCTACGAGCAGTACTTC. This encodes CASSRAGQGTYEQYF.

The chain joins TRBV2 to TRBJ1-3, with 10 bases lining up with TRBD1. J was trimmed by 6 bases and V by 6 bases; bases with no gene match: 8. Germline V CDR1 and CDR2: SNHLY, FYNNEI. The CDR3 consists of 15 residues. Here the CDR3 reads CASSVGQGVTNTIYF. The CDR3 DNA follows: TGTGCCAGCAGCGTCGGACAGGGGGTAACAAACACCATATATTTT.

J is TRBJ1-4 and V is TRBV20-1; TRBD1 is a possible D gene (6 bases). Germline CDR1 is DFQATT and CDR2 is SNEGSKA (reference sequence). CDR3 size: 13 residues. V gave up 0 bases and J gave up 11 bases, with 13 bases separating them. The CDR3 DNA reads TGCAGTGCTAGAGAACCGGCAGGGGAGAAACTGTTTTTT. This codes for CSAREPAGEKLFF.

The J gene is TRBJ2-7, the V gene TRBV12-3 or TRBV12-4, with 7 bases fitting TRBD2. The trim removed 6 bases at V and 2 bases at J, leaving 7 bases unmatched. The CDR3 extends over 14 amino acids. DNA of the CDR3: TGTGCCAGCAGCCATGGCGGGAGCGCCTACGAGCAGTACTTC. Amino acid sequence: CASSHGGSAYEQYF.

The chain combines TRBV10-3 with TRBJ2-7, with 9 bases identical to TRBD1. Germline V gene data show CDR1 as ENHRY and CDR2 as SYGVKD. The CDR3 loop spans 14 amino acids. V lost 3 bases to trimming and J lost 3 bases; unmatched junction nucleotides: 3. The CDR3 DNA reads as TGTGCCATCAGTGAACTGGGACAGGGCTACGAGCAGTACTTC. It translates to CAISELGQGYEQYF.

CDR3 residues: CSARDPVVSPLHF. The CDR3 DNA follows: TGCAGTGCTAGAGATCCAGTCGTTTCACCCCTCCACTTT. This chain links TRBV20-1 with TRBJ1-6; D is undetermined. The V gene's germline CDR1 is DFQATT and CDR2 SNEGSKA (reference sequence). This CDR3 has 13 residues. With 0 bases removed from V and 9 bases from J, the gap between germline ends came to 9 bases.

The chain uses TRBV6-1 and TRBJ2-5; the match to TRBD1 covers 7 bases. The J call is uncertain, as TRBJ2-7 better fits the DNA end. CDR3 size: 13 residues. Germline CDR1 reads MNHNS; CDR2 reads SASEGT. CDR3 sequence (DNA): TGTGCCAGCAGGGCCTCGGGACAGCACGAGCAGTACTTC. Translated, it gives CASRASGQHEQYF.